This is a list of T cell receptor beta chains from one sample in a study of neoadjuvant nivolumab and ipilimumab in lung cancer. Method: immunoSEQ multiplex PCR; TCRdb's copy keeps in-frame clones and lacks some. Here the sample spans approximately 7,000 clones, 80% to 85% being singletons. This material consisted of tumor tissue, taken after neoadjuvant nivolumab, alone or with ipilimumab, at or shortly before surgery. These receptors were collected from an adult with non-small cell lung cancer. Each CDR3 is given with its conserved first and last residue. D genes are given only for firm matches. Size tells how often a clone was seen (once, few, many) or the class of an expanded clone, and some rows leave it out.

NA,TRBJ2-7,TRBV9,TRBD1,CASSSSGTGDLYEQYF,TGTGCCAGCAGCTCAAGCGGGACAGGGGATCTCTACGAGCAGTACTTC
NA,TRBJ1-6,TRBV7-8,NA,CASSLGTVTYSPLHF,TGTGCCAGCAGCTTAGGGACAGTAACTTATTCACCCCTCCACTTT
NA,TRBJ2-1,TRBV2,TRBD1,CASSVQGDEQFF,TGTGCCAGCAGTGTCCAGGGGGATGAGCAGTTCTTC
NA,TRBJ1-1,TRBV18,NA,CASSPPAREFTEAFF,TGTGCCAGCTCACCACCGGCCAGGGAGTTCACTGAAGCTTTCTTT
NA,TRBJ2-7,TRBV6-5,TRBD2,CASSLSGGRYEQYF,TGTGCCAGCTCCCTCTCGGGGGGGCGTTACGAGCAGTACTTC
NA,TRBJ2-1,TRBV11-2,TRBD2,CASSTSRGLADNEQFF,TGTGCCAGCAGCACAAGCCGCGGACTAGCGGACAATGAGCAGTTCTTC
once,TRBJ2-1,TRBV2,NA,CARGPGLANEQFF,TGTGCCAGGGGGCCAGGGCTCGCCAATGAGCAGTTCTTC
NA,TRBJ1-1,TRBV5-1,NA,CASSSGGQAGNTEAFF,TGCGCCAGCAGCTCCGGGGGGCAGGCAGGGAACACTGAAGCTTTCTTT
once,TRBJ2-1,TRBV10-3,NA,CAIRGRQYNEQFF,TGTGCCATCAGGGGACGACAGTACAATGAGCAGTTCTTC
NA,TRBJ2-3,TRBV5-1,NA,CASSLEVGDTQYF,TGCGCCAGCAGCTTGGAGGTGGGAGATACGCAGTATTTT
medium-sized,TRBJ2-1,TRBV19,TRBD1,CASSLPGQGTREQFF,TGTGCCAGTAGTCTTCCGGGACAGGGGACTCGCGAGCAGTTCTTC
NA,TRBJ2-1,TRBV11-2,TRBD2,CASSLLGLAGGRNEQFF,TGTGCCAGCAGCTTACTCGGGCTAGCGGGGGGCCGGAATGAGCAGTTCTTC
NA,TRBJ2-7,TRBV6-6,NA,CASSRDASYEQYF,TGTGCCAGCAGCAGAGACGCTTCCTACGAGCAGTACTTC
NA,TRBJ1-2,TRBV7-9,NA,CASSLAGYGYTF,TGTGCCAGCAGCTTGGCCGGGTATGGCTACACCTTC
NA,TRBJ2-5,TRBV6-1,NA,CASSEPGSYQETQYF,TGTGCCAGCAGTGAACCAGGCTCATACCAAGAGACCCAGTACTTC
NA,TRBJ1-4,TRBV4-1,NA,CASSSRDFGLGEKLFF,TGCGCCAGCAGCAGCCGGGACTTCGGACTTGGAGAAAAACTGTTTTTT
once,TRBJ2-3,TRBV7-2,TRBD2,CASSFGAGGTDTQYF,TGTGCCAGCAGCTTTGGAGCGGGGGGGACAGATACGCAGTATTTT
NA,TRBJ1-1,TRBV6-5,NA,CASSDYGAFF,TGTGCCAGCAGTGATTATGGAGCTTTCTTT
NA,TRBJ1-2,TRBV10-3,TRBD1,CAIRGQGANYGYTF,TGTGCCATCAGGGGACAGGGAGCTAACTATGGCTACACCTTC
NA,TRBJ1-1,TRBV10-3,NA,CAISEERDTEAFF,TGTGCCATCAGTGAAGAAAGGGACACTGAAGCTTTCTTT
NA,TRBJ2-1,TRBV27,TRBD1,CASSLAQGGVNEQFF,TGTGCCAGCAGTTTAGCACAGGGGGGTGTAAATGAGCAGTTCTTC
few,TRBJ2-7,TRBV4-2,NA,CASSRETTREQYF,TGTGCCAGCAGCAGGGAGACTACGCGAGAGCAGTACTTC
NA,TRBJ2-7,TRBV7-2,TRBD2,CASSLVLAGGFEQYF,TGTGCCAGCAGCTTAGTACTAGCGGGGGGATTCGAGCAGTACTTC
NA,TRBJ2-7,TRBV10-3,TRBD2,CAHGGASYEQYF,TGTGCCCACGGGGGGGCGTCCTACGAGCAGTACTTC
NA,TRBJ1-2,TRBV29-1,NA,CSVDMGGGSGYGYTF,TGCAGCGTTGACATGGGGGGCGGCAGTGGCTATGGCTACACCTTC
few,TRBJ2-5,TRBV2,NA,CASSDYRNEETQYF,TGTGCCAGCAGTGATTACAGGAATGAAGAGACCCAGTACTTC
NA,TRBJ2-7,TRBV18,TRBD1,CASSLGTAASYEQYF,TGTGCCAGCTCACTCGGGACAGCGGCCTCCTACGAGCAGTACTTC
NA,TRBJ2-3,TRBV4-1,TRBD2,CASSHSEGVRGVVPDTQYF,TGCGCCAGCAGCCACTCGGAGGGGGTGCGGGGGGTGGTCCCAGATACGCAGTATTTT
once,TRBJ1-2,TRBV6-5,NA,CAAGPAQNYGYTF,TGTGCCGCAGGCCCGGCCCAAAACTATGGCTACACCTTC
NA,TRBJ1-4,TRBV2,NA,CASRTGTSYEKLFF,TGTGCCAGCAGAACCGGGACATCCTATGAAAAACTGTTTTTT
once,TRBJ2-7,TRBV6-1,NA,CASSVAAPPYEQYF,TGTGCCAGCAGTGTGGCAGCACCCCCCTACGAGCAGTACTTC
NA,TRBJ1-1,TRBV5-1,NA,CASSLMGEGTEAFF,TGCGCCAGCAGCTTGATGGGGGAGGGCACTGAAGCTTTCTTT
NA,TRBJ2-2,TRBV6-5,NA,CASRHNPNTGELFF,TGTGCCAGCAGACACAACCCCAACACCGGGGAGCTGTTTTTT
once,TRBJ2-1,TRBV7-3,NA,CASSTTVDGIQFF,TGTGCCAGCAGCACGACTGTGGATGGGATTCAGTTCTTC
NA,TRBJ1-6,TRBV9,NA,CASSVGGAYNSPLHF,TGTGCCAGCAGCGTAGGAGGGGCCTATAATTCACCCCTCCACTTT
NA,TRBJ2-3,TRBV7-3,TRBD2,CASSPGTSGGITQYF,TGTGCCAGCAGCCCAGGGACTAGCGGGGGGATAACGCAGTATTTT
NA,TRBJ1-6,TRBV5-8,NA,CASSEGPNSPLHF,TGTGCCAGCAGCGAGGGACCTAATTCACCCCTCCACTTT
NA,TRBJ1-6,TRBV28,NA,CASSGGFSPLHF,TGTGCCAGCAGCGGGGGGTTTTCACCCCTCCACTTT
NA,TRBJ2-3,TRBV28,NA,CASSLSQHLGTQYF,TGTGCCAGCAGTTTAAGCCAGCACCTCGGTACGCAGTATTTT
NA,TRBJ2-1,TRBV6-5,NA,CASSYGREQFF,TGTGCCAGCAGTTACGGAAGAGAGCAGTTCTTC
NA,TRBJ2-3,TRBV5-1,NA,CASSLVGTAASGSGYF,TGCGCCAGCAGCTTGGTGGGGACAGCAGCCTCCGGGAGTGGGTATTTT
NA,TRBJ2-5,TRBV18,NA,CASSPIRETQYF,TGTGCCAGCTCACCAATCAGGGAGACCCAGTACTTC
few,TRBJ2-3,TRBV6-4,TRBD2,CASSLSGDTDTQYF,TGTGCCAGCAGCCTTAGCGGGGACACAGATACGCAGTATTTT
NA,TRBJ2-7,TRBV5-5,NA,CASSTDGDYEQYF,TGTGCCAGCAGCACGGACGGAGACTACGAGCAGTACTTC
few,TRBJ1-6,TRBV9,TRBD1,CASSVGGSTGAPLHF,TGTGCCAGCAGCGTAGGAGGTTCAACAGGGGCACCCCTCCACTTT
NA,TRBJ1-2,TRBV18,NA,CASSPSTDGYGGDGYTF,TGTGCCAGCTCGCCCTCTACGGACGGGTACGGTGGGGATGGCTACACCTTC
NA,TRBJ2-5,TRBV29-1,TRBD1,CSVEDGRTGLAGETQYF,TGCAGCGTTGAAGATGGCCGGACAGGGCTGGCAGGGGAGACCCAGTACTTC
NA,TRBJ1-5,TRBV7-9,NA,CASSFSGGNQPQHF,TGTGCCAGCAGCTTTTCTGGGGGCAATCAGCCCCAGCATTTT
NA,TRBJ2-7,TRBV7-9,NA,CASSLNYEQYF,TGTGCCAGCAGCTTAAACTACGAGCAGTACTTC
once,TRBJ2-7,TRBV7-2,NA,CASSLRGARAYEQYF,TGTGCCAGCAGCCTCCGGGGGGCCAGAGCCTACGAGCAGTACTTC
NA,TRBJ1-1,TRBV7-9,NA,CASSLVGNSEAFF,TGTGCCAGCAGCTTAGTCGGGAATTCTGAAGCTTTCTTT
NA,TRBJ2-3,TRBV29-1,NA,CSVTGTGASTDTQYF,TGCAGCGTTACCGGGACGGGAGCTAGCACAGATACGCAGTATTTT
NA,TRBJ2-2,TRBV10-3,NA,CAISTGSGELFF,TGTGCCATCAGTACAGGGTCCGGGGAGCTGTTTTTT
NA,TRBJ1-2,TRBV27,TRBD1,CASTGTGYYGYTF,TGTGCCAGCACCGGGACAGGGTATTATGGCTACACCTTC
NA,TRBJ2-7,TRBV5-4,NA,CASSLGQDYEQYF,TGTGCCAGCAGCTTGGGACAGGACTACGAGCAGTACTTC
NA,TRBJ1-5,TRBV28,TRBD1,CASSLSAGGAGNQPQHF,TGTGCCAGCAGTTTATCAGCAGGGGGCGCAGGCAATCAGCCCCAGCATTTT
NA,TRBJ1-6,TRBV7-2,NA,CASSPGSGMFSPLHF,TGTGCCAGCAGCCCCGGAAGTGGGATGTTCTCACCCCTCCACTTT
NA,TRBJ2-1,TRBV6-6,NA,CASSNGLAYEEQFF,TGTGCCAGCAGTAACGGACTTGCCTATGAGGAGCAGTTCTTC
NA,TRBJ2-3,TRBV5-6,NA,CASNPKGHLTDTQYF,TGTGCCAGCAACCCGAAGGGACACCTCACAGATACGCAGTATTTT
once,TRBJ2-7,TRBV7-7,TRBD1,CASSHSGQGYEQYF,TGTGCCAGCAGCCATTCGGGACAGGGCTACGAGCAGTACTTC